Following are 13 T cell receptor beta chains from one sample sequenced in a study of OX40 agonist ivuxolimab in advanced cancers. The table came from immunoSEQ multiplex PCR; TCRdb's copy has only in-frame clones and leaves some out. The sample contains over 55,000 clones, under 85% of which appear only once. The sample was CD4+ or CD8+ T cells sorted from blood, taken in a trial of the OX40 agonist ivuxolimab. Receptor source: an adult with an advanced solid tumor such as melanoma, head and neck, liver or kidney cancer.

CDR3 sequence: CASSSYRGRKNYGYTF. The CDR3 nucleotides read TGTGCCAGCAGCTCGTACAGGGGGCGGAAGAACTATGGCTACACCTTC. This sequence joins TRBV11-2 and TRBJ1-2; 9 bases fit TRBD1. Losses at the gene ends were 4 bases for V and 2 bases for J; bases not matched to a gene: 8. CDR1 and CDR2 from the germline V gene are SGHAT and FQNNGV. CDR3 length: 16 residues.

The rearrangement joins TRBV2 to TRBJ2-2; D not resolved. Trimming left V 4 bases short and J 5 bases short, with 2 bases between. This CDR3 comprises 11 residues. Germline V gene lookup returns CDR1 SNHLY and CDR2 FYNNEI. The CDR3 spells CASSGTGELFF. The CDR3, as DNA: TGTGCCAGCAGTGGGACCGGGGAGCTGTTTTTT.

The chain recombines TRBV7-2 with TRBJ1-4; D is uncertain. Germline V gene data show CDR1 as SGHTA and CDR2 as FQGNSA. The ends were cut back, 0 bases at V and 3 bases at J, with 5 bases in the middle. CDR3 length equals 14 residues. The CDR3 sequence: CASSLAGSNEKLFF. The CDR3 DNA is TGTGCCAGCAGCTTAGCAGGATCTAATGAAAAACTGTTTTTT.

CDR3 sequence reads: CASTRALANPQHF. CDR3 DNA: TGTGCCAGCACCCGGGCCCTCGCGAACCCCCAGCATTTT. This sequence joins TRBV27 and TRBJ1-5; D not certain. CDR1 and CDR2 (germline): MNHEY, SMNVEV (reference sequence). V was pared by 7 bases and J by 10 bases, with 17 bases between. The CDR3 length is 13 residues.

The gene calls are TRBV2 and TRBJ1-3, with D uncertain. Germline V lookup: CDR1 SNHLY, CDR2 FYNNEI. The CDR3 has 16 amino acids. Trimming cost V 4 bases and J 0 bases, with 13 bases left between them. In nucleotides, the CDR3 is TGTGCCAGCAGTGCGGGGAGTACTAACTCTGGAAACACCATATATTTT. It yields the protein CASSAGSTNSGNTIYF.

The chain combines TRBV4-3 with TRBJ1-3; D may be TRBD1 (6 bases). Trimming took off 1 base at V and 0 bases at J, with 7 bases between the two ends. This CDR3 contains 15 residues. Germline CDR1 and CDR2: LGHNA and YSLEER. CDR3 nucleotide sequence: TGCGCCAGCAGCCAAGGACAGGACTCTGGAAACACCATATATTTT. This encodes CASSQGQDSGNTIYF.

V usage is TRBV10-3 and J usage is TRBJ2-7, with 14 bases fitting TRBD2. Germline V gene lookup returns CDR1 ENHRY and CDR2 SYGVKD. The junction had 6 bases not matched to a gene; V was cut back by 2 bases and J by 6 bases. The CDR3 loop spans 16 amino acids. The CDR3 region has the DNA TGTGCCATCAGTGAGGCAGGACTAGCGGGGGGCCCCGAGCAGTACTTC. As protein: CAISEAGLAGGPEQYF.

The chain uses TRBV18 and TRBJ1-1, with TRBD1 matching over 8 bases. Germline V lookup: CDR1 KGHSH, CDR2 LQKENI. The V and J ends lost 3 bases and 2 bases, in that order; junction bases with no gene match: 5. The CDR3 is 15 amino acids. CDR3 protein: CASSPSQGVNTEAFF. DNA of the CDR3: TGTGCCAGCTCACCTTCACAGGGGGTTAACACTGAAGCTTTCTTT.

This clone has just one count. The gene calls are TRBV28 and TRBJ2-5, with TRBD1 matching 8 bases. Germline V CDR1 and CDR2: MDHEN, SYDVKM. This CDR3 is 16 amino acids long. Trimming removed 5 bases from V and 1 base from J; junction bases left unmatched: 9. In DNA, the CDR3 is TGTGCCAGCAGTCTATATAGGACAGGGACCCAAGAGACCCAGTACTTC. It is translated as CASSLYRTGTQETQYF. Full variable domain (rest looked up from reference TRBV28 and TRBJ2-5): DVKVTQSSRYLVKRTGEKVFLECVQDMDHENMFWYRQDPGLGLRLIYFSYDVKMKEKGDIPEGYSVSREKKERFSLILESASTNQTSMYLCASSLYRTGTQETQYFGPGTRLLVL.

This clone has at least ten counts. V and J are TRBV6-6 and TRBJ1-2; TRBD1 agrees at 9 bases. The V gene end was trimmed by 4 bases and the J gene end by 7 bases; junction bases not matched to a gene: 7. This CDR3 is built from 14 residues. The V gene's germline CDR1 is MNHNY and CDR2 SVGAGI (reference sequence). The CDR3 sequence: CASSSPGQGSGYTF. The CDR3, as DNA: TGTGCCAGCAGTTCCCCGGGACAGGGTAGTGGCTACACCTTC.

CDR3 in amino acids: CASSPPGQTNYGYTF. CDR3 DNA sequence: TGTGCCAGCTCACCACCCGGGCAGACTAACTATGGCTACACCTTC. This chain joins TRBV18 and TRBJ1-2; no clear D gene. CDR1 is KGHSH, CDR2 LQKENI, per germline. The CDR3 covers 15 residues. Trimming took 0 bases from V and 0 from J, leaving 8 bases between them.

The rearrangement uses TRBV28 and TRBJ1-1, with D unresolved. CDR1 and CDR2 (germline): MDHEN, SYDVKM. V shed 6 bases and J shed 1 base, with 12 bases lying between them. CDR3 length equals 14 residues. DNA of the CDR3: TGTGCCAGCAGCCTGACCCTTACGAACACTGAAGCTTTCTTT. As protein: CASSLTLTNTEAFF.

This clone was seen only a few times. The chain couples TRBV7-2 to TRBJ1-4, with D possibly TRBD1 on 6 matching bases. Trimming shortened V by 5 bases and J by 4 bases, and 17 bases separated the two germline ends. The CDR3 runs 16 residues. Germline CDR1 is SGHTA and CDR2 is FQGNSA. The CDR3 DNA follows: TGTGCCAGCAGCCTCTCAACAGGGTGGATTAATGAAAAACTGTTTTTT. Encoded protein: CASSLSTGWINEKLFF.